This entry describes one TCR beta chain. The antigen it binds to is not known. The record has no base qualities; no much larger clone is one base away. The treatment or condition label on this specimen signifies: roughly 10-day PBMC culture with coronavirus spike peptide pools or control peptides (ViraFEST assay). The study used the ViraFEST assay, which expanded antigen-specific T cells with peptide pools and then identified expanded clonotypes by TCR sequencing. The positive SARS-CoV-2 PCR tests of the convalescent patients were dated from March to December 2020, before the Alpha, Beta and Delta variants emerged in the United States. Two million PBMCs per well were cultured in IMDM with approximately 5% human AB serum and 8.5 to 10 IU/ml IL-2, plus 10 ug/ml peptide pools. Half of the culture medium was replaced with fresh IL-2-containing medium on days 3 and 7. CD4+ T cells were isolated after roughly eleven days of culture through negative selection using the EasySep CD4+ T cell isolation kit. PBMCs were separated from whole blood using Ficoll-Paque Plus gradient centrifugation and then either used fresh or cryopreserved at -140C. Culture conditions were generally each tested in triplicate wells.

This record belongs to a study of vaccination and CD4 T cells after COVID-19 (dated by TCRdb to 2022 to 2024). Background for the entire study: Convalescent patients had a positive SARS-CoV-2 result on nasal swab PCR, and of these patients, several had mild disease and one had severe disease. In the convalescent cohort there were six males and four females, among whom were two Hispanic individuals, seven Caucasians, two Asians and one multiracial person. Participants got two doses of the Pfizer-BioNTech BNT162b2 vaccine (n=8) or two doses of the Moderna mRNA-1273 vaccine (n=2). Post-COVID blood samples from convalescent patients were collected a median of around 100 days after diagnosis, with a range of 35 to 161 days. Post-vaccine blood samples were obtained a median of about 77 days after the second vaccine dose, with a range of about 13 to 241 days. The cultures were stimulated with overlapping spike peptide pools from SARS-CoV-2 and from the common cold coronaviruses HCoV-NL63, HCoV-OC43 and HCoV-229E. In control cultures, a CEFX viral epitope pool was used as positive control, an HIV-1 Nef peptide pool was used as negative control, or no peptide was added. The spike-specific CD4+ TCR repertoire was compared before and after mRNA vaccination in approximately ten COVID-19 convalescent patients and a handful of infection-naive healthy vaccine recipients. Broader findings and caveats from the paper: Among convalescent patients, a median approximately 88% of the SARS-CoV-2-reactive clones seen after vaccination appeared only after vaccination, which suggests priming specific to the vaccine. The number of convalescent patients in the study was relatively small, and the study did not examine early timepoints following natural infection. The median number of SARS-CoV-2-reactive clonotypes rose from under 25 after infection to 38 after vaccination, but the change was not significant. Nearly all vaccine-specific clones in convalescent patients (304 of 307) were mono-reactive for SARS-CoV-2 spike rather than cross-reactive with common cold coronaviruses.

Libraries came from PCR. DNA from cultured CD4+ T cells underwent TCR sequencing with the Oncomine TCR Beta short-read assay at the Johns Hopkins FTIC core. Genomic DNA was extracted from the cultured CD4+ T cells with the QIAamp micro DNA kit. Oncomine TCR Beta libraries from cultured CD4+ T cells were pooled with unique dual indexes and sequenced on an Illumina iSeq 100. In the paper's pipeline: Non-productive sequences were filtered out, and CDR3s that did not start with C, did not end with F or W, or were shorter than 7 amino acids were discarded. Antigen-specific clonotypes were identified using the MANAFEST web application through comparison of peptide-stimulated wells with reference and other culture wells. For a clone to be called positive, the clone needed an FDR below 0.05, an odds ratio above 5, and a productive frequency above 0.1% in at least two of three replicate wells. Clonotypes that were significantly expanded in both SARS-CoV-2 spike wells and at least one common cold coronavirus spike condition were defined as cross-reactive. Levenshtein distances (stringdist) and unrooted phylogenetic trees (ape) in R version 3.6.1 were used to assess CDR3 homology. The raw public reads went through TCRdb reprocessing: fastp at Q25, MiXCR clone calling, in-frame beta chains kept. For every CDR3 protein sequence, its rows merge into one entry that carries the most common genes and DNA. The authors' filters were not applied to this entry. Here the sample has 3,900 or so distinct CDR3 sequences; roughly 17% occur a single time. 15% to 20% of the sample lies in the top ten.

Trimming at the junction amounts to 0 bases on V and 0 bases on J, and the germline ends lie 12 bases apart. CDR1 and CDR2, per the germline V gene (reference sequence), are MNHEY and SMNVEV. The CDR3 covers 17 residues, taking in both the cysteine and the phenylalanine. The read is trimmed to its CDR3 DNA, 51 bases read in frame from base 1. The rearrangement combines TRBV27 with TRBJ1-5; matching of 5 bases hints at TRBD1 as the D gene. The clonotype was recovered from a human donor who had recovered from COVID-19. Sequencing input: CD4+ T cells from blood, cultured in vitro. The DNA sequence is given as TGTGCCAGCAGTTTATCCCCGGGACCTTCTAGCAATCAGCCCCAGCATTTT. This encodes CASSLSPGPSSNQPQHF.